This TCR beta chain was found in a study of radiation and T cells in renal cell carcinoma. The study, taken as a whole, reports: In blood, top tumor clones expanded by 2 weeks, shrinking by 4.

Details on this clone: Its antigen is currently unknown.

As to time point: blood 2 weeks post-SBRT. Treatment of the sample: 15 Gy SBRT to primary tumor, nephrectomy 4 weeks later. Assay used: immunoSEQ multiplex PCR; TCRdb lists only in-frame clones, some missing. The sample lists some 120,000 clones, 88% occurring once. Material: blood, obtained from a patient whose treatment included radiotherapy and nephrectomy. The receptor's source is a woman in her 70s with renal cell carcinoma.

CDR3 sequence (DNA): TGCGCCAGCAGCCACTTGACAGGGGGCAGGAACGAGCAGTACTTC. Its translation is CASSHLTGGRNEQYF. This chain uses TRBV4-1 with TRBJ2-7, with 10 bases identical to TRBD1. The CDR3 has 15 amino acids. Germline assignment: CDR1 MGHRA and CDR2 YSYEKL. V trimming: 3 bases; J trimming: 5 bases; junction bases outside the gene matches: 7.